Listed below are T cell receptor beta chains from one sample, sequenced in a study of control samples from healthy donors and cancer patients. Produced via immunoSEQ multiplex PCR; TCRdb's table is partial and in-frame only. The sample holds 120,000 to 150,000 clones, about 91% seen once. Input material: blood. These receptors all stem from a man aged 30-40 years in good health. CDR3s include the opening cysteine and the closing phenylalanine or tryptophan.

V gene,J gene,CDR3 length,CDR3 protein
TRBV6-5,TRBJ1-6,16,CASSYEGAFYNSPLHF
TRBV28,TRBJ1-2,14,CASSPTGVNYGYTF
TRBV6-5,TRBJ2-7,13,CASRRTSSYEQYF
TRBV9,TRBJ2-1,12,CASSVLGDEQFF
TRBV13,TRBJ1-1,16,CASSLSEGPMNTEAFF
TRBV3-1/TRBV3-2,TRBJ1-3,12,CASSGTSNTIYF
TRBV7-8,TRBJ2-1,14,CASTKDSVRDEQFF
TRBV6-1,TRBJ1-2,15,CASSDGTEGAYGYTF
TRBV6-6,TRBJ1-4,18,CASSPLSGGMSTNEKLFF
TRBV9,TRBJ2-2,11,CASSRFGELFF
TRBV28,TRBJ2-7,19,CASSLSHLQPTGWAYEQYF
TRBV18,TRBJ2-1,12,CASSPREGEQFF
TRBV27,TRBJ2-3,13,CASSLFRPDTQYF
TRBV10-1,TRBJ2-1,15,CASSEPSGEDNEQFF
TRBV28,TRBJ2-3,15,CASRHSGGWADTQYF
TRBV25-1,TRBJ2-6,16,CASSEYGGPGANVLTF
TRBV12-3/TRBV12-4,TRBJ1-1,13,CASSLAIRTEAFF
TRBV14,TRBJ1-2,18,CASSQDGRRDRVYYGYTF
TRBV10-2,TRBJ1-6,13,CASTETYNSPLHF
TRBV9,TRBJ2-4,17,CASSVGTALRDRNIQYF
TRBV7-9,TRBJ1-1,15,CASSLAGGRGTEAFF
TRBV7-6,TRBJ1-2,15,CASSPRDRGSYGYTF